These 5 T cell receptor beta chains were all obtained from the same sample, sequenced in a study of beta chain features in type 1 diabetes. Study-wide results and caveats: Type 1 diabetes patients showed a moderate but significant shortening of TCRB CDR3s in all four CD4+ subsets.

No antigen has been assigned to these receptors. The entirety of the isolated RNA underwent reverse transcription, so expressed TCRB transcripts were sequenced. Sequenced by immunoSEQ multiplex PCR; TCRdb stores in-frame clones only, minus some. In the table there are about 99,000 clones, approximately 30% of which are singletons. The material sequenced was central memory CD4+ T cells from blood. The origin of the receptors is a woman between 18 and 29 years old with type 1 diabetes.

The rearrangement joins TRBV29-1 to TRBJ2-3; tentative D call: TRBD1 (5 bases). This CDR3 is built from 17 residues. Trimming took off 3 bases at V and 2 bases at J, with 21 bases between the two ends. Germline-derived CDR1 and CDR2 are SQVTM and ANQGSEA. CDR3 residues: CSVESGQGVRSTDTQYF. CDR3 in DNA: TGCAGCGTTGAGTCGGGTCAGGGCGTACGCTCCACAGATACGCAGTATTTT.

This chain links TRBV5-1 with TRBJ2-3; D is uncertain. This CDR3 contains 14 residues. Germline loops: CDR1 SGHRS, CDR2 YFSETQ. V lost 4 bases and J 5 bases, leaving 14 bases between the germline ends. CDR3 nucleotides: TGCGCCAGCAGCCCTGGAGCTAAAGAAGATACGCAGTATTTT. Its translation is CASSPGAKEDTQYF.

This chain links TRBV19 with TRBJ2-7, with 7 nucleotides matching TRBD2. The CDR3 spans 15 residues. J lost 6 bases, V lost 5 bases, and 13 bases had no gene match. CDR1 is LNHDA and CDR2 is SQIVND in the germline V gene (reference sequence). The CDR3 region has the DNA TGTGCCAGTAGTCCCGGTCGGGGGAGGGCCTCCGAGCAGTACTTC. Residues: CASSPGRGRASEQYF.

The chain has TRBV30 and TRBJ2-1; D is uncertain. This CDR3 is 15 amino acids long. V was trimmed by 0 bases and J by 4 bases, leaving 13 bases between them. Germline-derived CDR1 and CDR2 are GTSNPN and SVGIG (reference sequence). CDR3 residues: CAWSVVAAPYNEQFF. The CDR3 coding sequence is TGTGCCTGGAGTGTAGTGGCGGCACCTTACAATGAGCAGTTCTTC.

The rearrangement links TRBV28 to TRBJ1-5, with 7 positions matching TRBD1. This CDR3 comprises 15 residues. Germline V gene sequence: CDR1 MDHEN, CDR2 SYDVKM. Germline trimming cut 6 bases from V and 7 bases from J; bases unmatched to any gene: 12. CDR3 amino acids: CASSYQTGFGQPQHF. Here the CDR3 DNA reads TGTGCCAGCAGCTACCAGACAGGGTTCGGGCAGCCCCAGCATTTT.